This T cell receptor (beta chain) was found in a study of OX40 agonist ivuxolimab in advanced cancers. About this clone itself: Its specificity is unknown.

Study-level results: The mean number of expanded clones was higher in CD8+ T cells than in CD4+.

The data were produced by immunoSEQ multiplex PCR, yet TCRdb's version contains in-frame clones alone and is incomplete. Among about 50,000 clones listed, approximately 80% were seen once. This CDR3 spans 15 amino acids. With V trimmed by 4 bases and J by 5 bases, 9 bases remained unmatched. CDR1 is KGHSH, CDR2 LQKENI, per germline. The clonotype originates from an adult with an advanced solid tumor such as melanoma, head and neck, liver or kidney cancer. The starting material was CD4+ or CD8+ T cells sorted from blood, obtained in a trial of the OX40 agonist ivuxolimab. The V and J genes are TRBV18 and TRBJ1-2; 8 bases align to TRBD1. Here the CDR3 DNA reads TGTGCCAGCTCACTTGGGACAGGCGACCGTTATGGCTACACCTTC. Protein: CASSLGTGDRYGYTF.